The next 27 T cell receptor beta chains were all read from a single sample in a study of T-cell memory formation after mild COVID-19. TCRdb re-called the 5' RACE reads with MiXCR, one entry per CDR3 protein. This table has 400,000 or so distinct CDR3 sequences, 20% appearing once. The sample comprised PBMCs or a T cell subset sorted from them (not recorded which). These receptors all stem from an adult woman who had mild COVID-19 (a few samples of this study predate the infection). Cell type and time point are not known.

The chain carries TRBV20-1 and TRBJ2-3; 10 bases fit TRBD2. Germline loops: CDR1 DFQATT, CDR2 SNEGSKA (reference sequence). This CDR3 is 17 amino acids long. The ends lost 3 bases at V and 5 bases at J; junction bases unmatched: 14. The CDR3 region has the DNA TGCAGTGCTAGTCGTGTCCTATCGCTAGCGGGGGTAGATACGCAGTATTTT. This encodes CSASRVLSLAGVDTQYF.

The chain is built from TRBV5-1 and TRBJ1-1, with D possibly being TRBD1 (5 bases). V lost 2 bases and J lost 11, with 19 bases in between. The germline gives CDR1 SGHRS, CDR2 YFSETQ. This CDR3 contains 14 residues. CDR3 protein: CASSFLGDPMWAFF. The CDR3 nucleotides read TGCGCCAGCAGCTTTTTAGGGGACCCGATGTGGGCTTTCTTT.

J is TRBJ2-7 and V is TRBV27; no definite D call. V lost 2 bases, J lost 9 bases, and 23 bases lay in between. Germline V lookup: CDR1 MNHEY, CDR2 SMNVEV (reference sequence). The CDR3 contains 16 residues. The CDR3 sequence is CASSLNSRLGNVAQYF. CDR3 coding DNA: TGTGCCAGCAGTTTAAATTCTCGTCTCGGAAACGTAGCGCAGTACTTC.

The genes are TRBV12-3 or TRBV12-4 and TRBJ2-1, with TRBD2 identical over 7 bases. V lost 5 bases to trimming and J lost 7 bases; unmatched junction nucleotides: 11. The CDR3 runs to 15 residues. The CDR3 sequence is CASSALGRADNEQFF. The CDR3 DNA reads as TGTGCCAGCAGTGCCTTAGGGAGGGCCGATAATGAGCAGTTCTTC.

There are a few counts of this clonotype. The J gene is TRBJ2-1, the V gene TRBV11-2, with D possibly matching TRBD2 (5 bases). There are 14 residues in the CDR3. CDR1 and CDR2 from the germline V gene are SGHAT and FQNNGV. Trimming cost V 1 base and J 6 bases, with 10 bases left between them. CDR3 in DNA: TGTGCCAGCAGCTTAGTGTCGGGGTTCAATGAGCAGTTCTTC. As protein: CASSLVSGFNEQFF.

This clonotype was recorded a few times. The chain combines TRBV20-1 with TRBJ2-1; D possibly corresponds to TRBD1 (6 bases). V lost 6 bases, J lost 2 bases, and 11 bases lay in between. Germline loops: CDR1 DFQATT, CDR2 SNEGSKA (reference sequence). This CDR3 contains 13 residues. This chain's CDR3 is CSAPGVTYNEQFF. The CDR3 DNA reads as TGCAGTGCACCAGGGGTTACCTACAATGAGCAGTTCTTC.

This clonotype was observed many times. The CDR3 protein is CASSLEGGGRTKNIQYF. The CDR3 nucleotides read TGTGCCAGCAGCTTAGAAGGAGGGGGCCGGACCAAAAACATTCAGTACTTC. The rearrangement joins TRBV7-2 to TRBJ2-4; a possible D gene is TRBD1 (7 bases). The CDR3 runs 17 residues. Trimming took off 1 base at V and 2 bases at J, with 15 bases between the two ends. Germline assignment: CDR1 SGHTA and CDR2 FQGNSA.

V usage is TRBV11-3 and J usage is TRBJ1-1; possible D gene TRBD1, 6 bases. From germline, CDR1 is SGHNT and CDR2 YENEEA. The V gene lost 2 bases and the J gene lost 4 bases, with 17 bases spanning the gap. The length of the CDR3 is 16 residues. This CDR3 is CASSLIYLGAGTEAFF. CDR3 sequence (DNA): TGTGCCAGCAGCTTAATATATTTGGGGGCGGGCACTGAAGCTTTCTTT.

The table lists this clonotype with many counts. The chain has TRBV5-4 and TRBJ2-7, with a tentative D call TRBD1 (6 bases). V lost 4 bases and J lost 4, with 9 bases in between. Germline CDR1 reads SGHNT; CDR2 reads YYREEE (reference sequence). CDR3 length: 12 residues. CDR3 protein: CASSRDIYEQYF. In nucleotides, the CDR3 is TGTGCCAGCAGCAGGGACATTTACGAGCAGTACTTC. Supplemented by reference TRBV5-4 and TRBJ2-7, the full variable domain reads ETGVTQSPTHLIKTRGQQVTLRCSSQSGHNTVSWYQQALGQGPQFIFQYYREEENGRGNFPPRFSGLQFPNYSSELNVNALELDDSALYLCASSRDIYEQYFGPGTRLTVT.

This clonotype was counted between two and nine times. The V and J genes are TRBV6-2 or TRBV6-3 and TRBJ2-2, with 11 bases aligning to TRBD2. Trimming cost V 6 bases and J 3 bases; bases outside gene matches: 6. Germline V CDR1 and CDR2: MNHEY, SVGEGT. CDR3 length: 16 residues. CDR3 loop: CASSLRTSGHTGELFF. The CDR3 DNA sequence: TGTGCCAGCAGCCTCAGGACTAGCGGGCACACCGGGGAGCTGTTTTTT.

This clonotype occurred a few times. The rearrangement joins TRBV7-9 to TRBJ1-1; 8 bases agree with TRBD1. The CDR3 spans 17 residues. The trim removed 4 bases at V and 0 bases at J, leaving 10 bases unmatched. Germline CDR1 SEHNR, CDR2 FQNEAQ (reference sequence). The CDR3, as DNA: TGTGCCAGCAGCTCCCCGTTCAGGGGGCGAGTGAACACTGAAGCTTTCTTT. Encoded protein: CASSSPFRGRVNTEAFF.

This chain's CDR3 is CASSLPGREGYTF. As DNA, the CDR3 is TGTGCCAGCAGTTTACCTGGAAGGGAAGGCTACACCTTC. The chain links TRBV12-3 or TRBV12-4 to TRBJ1-2, with D uncertain. The V end lost 2 bases, the J end lost 8 bases, and 12 bases lay between the germline ends. The CDR3 totals 13 residues.

A few counts support this clonotype. This rearrangement joins TRBV7-8 to TRBJ2-1; 7 bases agree with TRBD2. This CDR3 spans 17 amino acids. From germline, CDR1 is SGHVS and CDR2 FQNEAQ. V dropped 5 bases and J dropped 0; count of bases not matched to a gene: 10. The CDR3 reads CASSPRGGRSSYNEQFF. As DNA, the CDR3 is TGTGCCAGCAGCCCCCGAGGCGGGAGAAGCTCCTACAATGAGCAGTTCTTC.

The chain employs TRBV12-3 or TRBV12-4 and TRBJ2-1; tentative D call: TRBD1 (6 bases). The length of the CDR3 is 15 residues. The ends were cut back, 3 bases at V and 7 bases at J, with 16 bases in the middle. The CDR3 coding sequence is TGTGCCAGCAGTTTCGGGGACAACCCTGGGAATGAGCAGTTCTTC. Its protein is CASSFGDNPGNEQFF.

Only a few counts were recorded for this clonotype. The chain recombines TRBV7-9 with TRBJ2-7, with 9 bases matching TRBD1. Germline CDR1 SEHNR, CDR2 FQNEAQ (reference sequence). This CDR3 is built from 14 residues. With 4 bases clipped from V and 3 bases from J, the junction kept 4 bases outside the gene matches. CDR3 nucleotides: TGTGCCAGCAGCTCCGGACAGGGGTTCTACGAGCAGTACTTC. It is translated as CASSSGQGFYEQYF. Combining the CDR3 with reference TRBV7-9 and TRBJ2-7 gives the whole variable domain DTGVSQNPRHKITKRGQNVTFRCDPISEHNRLYWYRQTLGQGPEFLTYFQNEAQLEKSRLLSDRFSAERPKGSFSTLEIQRTEQGDSAMYLCASSSGQGFYEQYFGPGTRLTVT.

This rearrangement joins TRBV20-1 to TRBJ1-2; TRBD1 might be the D (6 bases). V lost 4 bases to trimming and J lost 4 bases, with 16 bases between them. CDR3 length: 14 residues. The germline gives CDR1 DFQATT, CDR2 SNEGSKA (reference sequence). The CDR3 protein is CSAKYWGQGYGYTF. For the CDR3, the DNA is TGCAGTGCTAAGTACTGGGGACAAGGCTATGGCTACACCTTC.

The J gene is TRBJ2-1, the V gene TRBV7-9; D is perhaps TRBD1 (6 bases). Trimming left V 3 bases short and J 7 bases short, with 16 bases between. The length of the CDR3 is 15 residues. Germline CDR1 and CDR2: SEHNR and FQNEAQ (reference sequence). DNA of the CDR3: TGTGCCAGCAGCTTCTGGACAGCGGACATTAATGAGCAGTTCTTC. Translating it yields CASSFWTADINEQFF.

The V and J genes are TRBV30 and TRBJ1-2; 9 bases fit TRBD1. This CDR3 region has 16 residues. V shed 1 base, J shed 2 bases, and the junction held 8 bases outside the gene matches. Germline V gene data show CDR1 as GTSNPN and CDR2 as SVGIG (reference sequence). CDR3 amino acids: CAWSGAGTGLNYGYTF. CDR3 nucleotide sequence: TGTGCCTGGAGTGGAGCCGGGACAGGGTTAAACTATGGCTACACCTTC.

The sample holds many counts of this clonotype. This chain joins TRBV6-5 and TRBJ2-2; TRBD1 is a possible D gene (5 bases). Trimming removed 6 bases at V and 3 bases at J, with 11 bases between. Per germline, CDR1 MNHEY and CDR2 SVGAGI. The CDR3 totals 14 residues. This CDR3 is CASSPPGYTGELFF. For the CDR3, the DNA is TGTGCCAGCAGCCCACCAGGGTACACCGGGGAGCTGTTTTTT.

This clonotype was counted between two and nine times. The rearrangement joins TRBV4-3 to TRBJ2-1; 10 bases align to TRBD2. Germline CDR1 reads LGHNA; CDR2 reads YSLEER. The junction had 5 bases not matched to a gene; V was cut back by 1 base and J by 5 bases. The CDR3 is 16 residues long. This CDR3 reads CASSQVGSGRNNEQFF. The CDR3 DNA sequence: TGCGCCAGCAGCCAAGTTGGTAGCGGGAGGAACAATGAGCAGTTCTTC.

The chain employs TRBV11-2 and TRBJ2-1; TRBD1 agrees at 8 bases. In germline, CDR1 is SGHAT, CDR2 FQNNGV. The CDR3 runs to 15 residues. The V segment lost 5 bases and the J segment 4 bases; nucleotides outside the gene matches: 7. As DNA, the CDR3 is TGTGCCAGCAGCCCAGACAGGGGCGGTTACAATGAGCAGTTCTTC. Translated: CASSPDRGGYNEQFF.

This clonotype was picked up a small number of times. The CDR3 loop is CASSTPIGTQSNQPQHF. The DNA for the CDR3 is TGTGCCAGTAGTACTCCGATCGGGACTCAAAGCAATCAGCCCCAGCATTTT. This rearrangement joins TRBV19 to TRBJ1-5, with a tentative D call TRBD1 (5 bases). Per the germline V gene, CDR1 is LNHDA and CDR2 is SQIVND (reference sequence). The CDR3 sequence is 17 residues long. Trimming stripped 4 bases from V and 1 base from J, with 17 bases between.

This clonotype has more than one count but fewer than ten. The rearrangement links TRBV12-3 or TRBV12-4 to TRBJ2-2; D perhaps matches TRBD1 (5 bases). The CDR3 contains 15 residues. V lost 3 bases and J lost 15, with 23 bases in between. The CDR3 sequence is CASSFSQVQGLGLFF. The CDR3 DNA is TGTGCCAGCAGTTTCTCACAGGTCCAGGGTTTGGGGTTGTTTTTT.

The gene calls are TRBV14 and TRBJ1-2, with D unclear. The V gene's germline CDR1 is SGHDN and CDR2 FVKESK. The germline V and J ends were trimmed by 4 bases and 6 bases, with 24 bases remaining between them. This CDR3 region has 17 residues. The CDR3 sequence is CASSPREDYWERDGYTF. As DNA, the CDR3 is TGTGCCAGCAGCCCTCGCGAAGACTATTGGGAGAGGGATGGCTACACCTTC.

This clonotype was detected many times. The rearrangement links TRBV7-9 to TRBJ2-7; D is uncertain. The CDR3 contains 12 residues. Germline V gene lookup returns CDR1 SEHNR and CDR2 FQNEAQ (reference sequence). Trimming removed 1 base from V and 6 bases from J, with 7 bases in between. Here the CDR3 reads CASSLDWGEQYF. For the CDR3, the DNA is TGTGCCAGCAGCTTAGATTGGGGCGAGCAGTACTTC.

This clonotype was counted between two and nine times. This chain uses TRBV7-3 with TRBJ1-1; 8 nucleotides line up with TRBD1. From germline, CDR1 is SGHTA and CDR2 FQGTGA. CDR3 length: 15 residues. V trimming: 5 bases; J trimming: 1 base; junction bases outside the gene matches: 6. The CDR3 protein is CASSRTGGSNTEAFF. CDR3 DNA: TGTGCCAGCAGCCGTACAGGGGGGTCGAACACTGAAGCTTTCTTT.

This chain uses TRBV5-1 with TRBJ2-7; D may be TRBD1 or TRBD2 (6 bases each). Germline CDR1 and CDR2: SGHRS and YFSETQ. The CDR3 has 14 amino acids. V was pared by 4 bases and J by 5 bases, with 16 bases between. CDR3 protein: CASSASQGGNEQYF. The CDR3 nucleotides read TGCGCCAGCAGCGCCTCACAGGGAGGAAACGAGCAGTACTTC.